This T cell receptor (beta chain) came from a study of T cells in Graves' hyperthyroidism and ophthalmopathy. The table lists this clonotype with many counts. TCR beta CDR3 sequences were amplified from RNA transcripts. HTBI primers were employed in a first-round RT-PCR of the TCR CDR3. From the multiplex PCR reads, TCRdb called clonotypes with MiXCR, one entry per CDR3 protein. The table records a few hundred thousand distinct CDR3 sequences, around 15% of them present only once. Germline lookup yields CDR1 ENHRY and CDR2 SYGVKD. The CDR3 spans 16 residues. The ends were cut back, 4 bases at V and 5 bases at J, with 20 bases in the middle.

The source of this sequence is a woman aged 25-40 years with Graves' ophthalmopathy. The chain joins TRBV10-3 to TRBJ2-5; no clear D gene. Sequenced sample: blood. The CDR3 nucleotides read TGTGCCATCAGTGGATCTGGTCACCACTTCGGGGAGACCCAGTACTTC. Protein sequence: CAISGSGHHFGETQYF.